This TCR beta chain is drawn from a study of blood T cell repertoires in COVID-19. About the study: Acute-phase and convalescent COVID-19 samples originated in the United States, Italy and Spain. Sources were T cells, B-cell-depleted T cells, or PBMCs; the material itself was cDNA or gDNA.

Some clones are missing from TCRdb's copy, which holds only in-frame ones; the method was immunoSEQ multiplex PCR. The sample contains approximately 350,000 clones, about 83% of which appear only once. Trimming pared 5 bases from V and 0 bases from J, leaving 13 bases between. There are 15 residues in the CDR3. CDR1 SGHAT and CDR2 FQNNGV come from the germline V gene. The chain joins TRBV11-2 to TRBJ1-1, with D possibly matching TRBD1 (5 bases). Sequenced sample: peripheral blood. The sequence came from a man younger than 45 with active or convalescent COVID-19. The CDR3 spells CASSKTGLLNTEAFF. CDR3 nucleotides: TGTGCCAGCAGCAAAACGGGACTGCTGAACACTGAAGCTTTCTTT.